The 18 T cell receptor beta chains below all came from one sample that was sequenced in a study of tissue T cells after allogeneic stem cell transplantation. Using immunoSEQ multiplex PCR, the repertoire was profiled, and TCRdb retains in-frame clones only, with some absent. The profile shows 25,000 to 35,000 clones, less than 90% of them singletons. Material: blood, obtained before transplantation. The receptor source for this set is a woman aged 18-49 years who later had graft-versus-host disease after an allogeneic stem cell transplant.

V gene TRBV5-5 combines with J gene TRBJ2-5, with D uncertain. The CDR3 is 16 residues long. In germline, CDR1 is SGHKS, CDR2 YYEKEE (reference sequence). V was shortened by 3 bases and J by 2 bases, with 17 bases between the two germline ends. The CDR3 coding sequence is TGTGCCAGCAGCTCACCCCTGGGCAGGCAACAAGAGACCCAGTACTTC. Its protein product is CASSSPLGRQQETQYF.

Comment on this clone: Other DNA sequences in the sample encode the same CDR3. This rearrangement joins TRBV7-9 to TRBJ1-4; maybe TRBD1 (6 bases). V shed 1 base and J shed 7 bases, with 13 bases lying between them. Germline V gene data show CDR1 as SEHNR and CDR2 as FQNEAQ (reference sequence). The CDR3 is made up of 15 amino acids. In nucleotides, the CDR3 is TGTGCCAGCAGCTTAGAAGCAGGGGTGGGTGAAAAACTGTTTTTT. Residues: CASSLEAGVGEKLFF.

The CDR3 reads CASSSTGNSNQPQHF. DNA of the CDR3: TGTGCCAGCAGTTCGACAGGAAATAGCAATCAGCCCCAGCATTTT. The chain uses TRBV27 and TRBJ1-5; D might be TRBD1 (6 bases). The CDR3 contains 15 residues. With 4 bases removed from V and 0 bases from J, the gap between germline ends came to 10 bases. CDR1 and CDR2 (germline): MNHEY, SMNVEV (reference sequence).

CDR3 nucleotide sequence: TGTGCCAGCAGTTACTCAGGAGCGGATAGCACAGATACGCAGTATTTT. The encoded protein is CASSYSGADSTDTQYF. The V call is TRBV6-5, the J call TRBJ2-3; possible D gene TRBD2, 5 bases. The ends were cut back, 0 bases at V and 0 bases at J, with 10 bases in the middle. CDR1 is MNHEY and CDR2 is SVGAGI in the germline V gene. The CDR3 is 16 amino acids.

The J gene is TRBJ2-3, the V gene TRBV5-1, with 12 bases that match TRBD1. Germline CDR1 SGHRS, CDR2 YFSETQ. This CDR3 is built from 18 residues. J gave up 5 bases and V 0 bases, and 10 bases lay outside the gene matches. CDR3 region: CASSLAVGTGGNRDTQYF. CDR3 nucleotide sequence: TGCGCCAGCAGCTTGGCGGTCGGGACAGGGGGCAATAGAGATACGCAGTATTTT.

Only one count was recorded for this clone. V gene TRBV30 combines with J gene TRBJ1-1; TRBD1 might be the D (5 bases). V was cut by 3 bases and J by 3 bases, with 11 bases left in between. Germline-derived CDR1 and CDR2 are GTSNPN and SVGIG (reference sequence). The CDR3 contains 13 residues. The CDR3 is CAWRNRIDTEAFF. The CDR3 DNA follows: TGTGCCTGGAGGAACAGGATAGACACTGAAGCTTTCTTT.

The J gene is TRBJ1-1, the V gene TRBV5-1, with TRBD1 as a possible D gene (6 bases). The CDR3 has 15 residues. CDR1 is SGHRS, CDR2 YFSETQ, per germline. Trimming removed 0 bases at V and 4 bases at J, with 13 bases between. This chain's CDR3 is CASSLDGRGSTEAFF. CDR3 bases: TGCGCCAGCAGCTTGGATGGCAGGGGAAGCACTGAAGCTTTCTTT.

The chain joins TRBV18 to TRBJ2-1; TRBD2 aligns across 8 bases. This CDR3 is 15 amino acids long. V lost 3 bases, J lost 2 bases, and 3 bases stayed unmatched. CDR1 is KGHSH and CDR2 is LQKENI in the germline V gene. CDR3 loop: CASSPISGTYNEQFF. The CDR3 nucleotides are TGTGCCAGCTCACCCATTAGCGGGACCTACAATGAGCAGTTCTTC.

The chain uses TRBV18 and TRBJ1-5; 11 bases are a match to TRBD1. With V trimmed by 0 bases and J by 6 bases, 7 bases remained unmatched. The CDR3 loop spans 17 amino acids. Looked up from germline, CDR1 is KGHSH and CDR2 is LQKENI. CDR3 sequence reads: CASSPPGQGGVGQPQHF. For the CDR3, the DNA is TGTGCCAGCTCACCACCGGGACAGGGGGGTGTAGGTCAGCCCCAGCATTTT.

A word on this clone: This same CDR3 is encoded by further DNA sequences in the sample. The genes are TRBV4-1 and TRBJ2-3, with D perhaps matching TRBD2 (5 bases). With 0 bases removed from V and 3 bases from J, the gap between germline ends came to 10 bases. CDR1 MGHRA and CDR2 YSYEKL come from the germline V gene. The CDR3 length is 15 residues. The CDR3 loop reads CASSQDLRGTDTQYF. CDR3 in DNA: TGCGCCAGCAGCCAAGATCTTAGAGGGACAGATACGCAGTATTTT.

The chain recombines TRBV7-9 with TRBJ1-3; D gene uncertain. There are 16 residues in the CDR3. Trimming pared 3 bases from V and 3 bases from J, leaving 15 bases between. CDR1 is SEHNR and CDR2 is FQNEAQ in the germline V gene (reference sequence). The CDR3 DNA reads TGTGCCAGCAGCTTCTCCTCACAAAAGGGTGGAAACACCATATATTTT. It specifies CASSFSSQKGGNTIYF.

V is TRBV18 and J is TRBJ2-3; D is uncertain. V was clipped by 6 bases and J by 3 bases, with 10 bases between them. CDR1 and CDR2 from the germline V gene are KGHSH and LQKENI. The CDR3 totals 13 residues. The CDR3 loop is CASSPSLTDTQYF. CDR3 DNA: TGTGCCAGCTCCCCCTCTTTGACAGATACGCAGTATTTT.

This chain joins TRBV6-1 and TRBJ1-4; TRBD1 matches at 10 bases. V lost 1 base and J lost 7; bases outside the gene matches: 3. Per germline, CDR1 MNHNS and CDR2 SASEGT. This CDR3 comprises 15 residues. CDR3 bases: TGTGCCAGCAGTGAAGGACAGGGGGCTTTTGAAAAACTGTTTTTT. It is translated as CASSEGQGAFEKLFF.

This clone has only a few counts. The J gene is TRBJ1-1, the V gene TRBV27; D unresolved. CDR1 MNHEY and CDR2 SMNVEV come from the germline V gene (reference sequence). The CDR3 totals 12 residues. The V end lost 5 bases, the J end lost 4 bases, and 8 bases lay between the germline ends. As DNA, the CDR3 is TGTGCCAGCAGTACCGGAACCACTGAAGCTTTCTTT. Its protein product is CASSTGTTEAFF.

The V and J genes are TRBV30 and TRBJ1-2; D not certain. The CDR3 extends over 12 amino acids. Germline V gene lookup returns CDR1 GTSNPN and CDR2 SVGIG (reference sequence). Trimming pared 1 base from V and 4 bases from J, leaving 7 bases between. The CDR3 nucleotides read TGTGCCTGGAGTGACGGCTCCTATGGCTACACCTTC. This gives the protein CAWSDGSYGYTF.

This chain links TRBV2 with TRBJ1-1; 11 bases fit TRBD1. CDR1 and CDR2 from the germline V gene are SNHLY and FYNNEI. The CDR3 has 15 residues. J lost 1 base, V lost 6 bases, and 4 bases had no gene match. CDR3 in DNA: TGTGCCAGCAGGCCGGGACAGGGGGAGAACACTGAAGCTTTCTTT. Encoded protein: CASRPGQGENTEAFF.

The J gene is TRBJ1-5, the V gene TRBV30; 7 bases fit TRBD1. J was trimmed by 4 bases and V by 5 bases; bases with no gene match: 2. The germline gives CDR1 GTSNPN, CDR2 SVGIG (reference sequence). This CDR3 is 12 amino acids long. The CDR3 bases are TGTGCCTGGGGGACAGAGAATCAGCCCCAGCATTTT. This translates into CAWGTENQPQHF. The full variable domain, rest sourced from reference TRBV30 and TRBJ1-5, is SQTIHQWPATLVQPVGSPLSLECTVEGTSNPNLYWYRQAAGRGLQLLFYSVGIGQISSEVPQNLSASRPQDRQFILSSKKLLLSDSGFYLCAWGTENQPQHFGDGTRLSIL.

V gene TRBV7-3 combines with J gene TRBJ2-3, with 9 positions matching TRBD2. Germline values: CDR1 SGHTA, CDR2 FQGTGA. V lost 4 bases to trimming and J lost 4 bases; unmatched junction nucleotides: 6. This CDR3 has 15 amino acids. CDR3 coding DNA: TGTGCCAGCAGCTCAGGGACTAGCAATGCAGATACGCAGTATTTT. Its protein product is CASSSGTSNADTQYF.